This T cell receptor beta chain appears in the sequencing data of a study of identical twins (dated by TCRdb to between 2015 and 2016). As for the study more broadly: The study deep-sequenced TCR alpha and beta repertoires from monozygotic twins, unrelated adults of various ages and cord blood to test whether fetal clonotypes persist. Replicate twin experiments were performed at different times using different library preparation protocols to rule out contamination.

Trimming removed 2 bases from V and 5 bases from J; the gene matches leave 2 bases unexplained. From the cysteine up to the phenylalanine, the CDR3 has a length of 16 residues. This entry keeps only the CDR3 DNA: 48 bases, framed from base 1. This clonotype came up a few times. It has no known antigen specificity. It has no much larger one-base neighbor in the sample; base qualities were not kept. Every donor in the study was a healthy Caucasian. The twin cohort consisted of three pairs of female monozygotic twins, all aged about 18 to 29 years. The RNA used for TCR libraries was isolated from peripheral blood mononuclear cells. Libraries were prepared through 5' RACE. Sequencing was carried out with an Illumina HiSeq 2000. Template switching introduced a universal primer binding site; the final cDNA contained a unique molecular identifier, enabling accurate counting of TCR cDNA molecules. Specific primers in the conserved constant-segment region were used to synthesize first-strand cDNA for the TCR alpha and beta chains. To control for contamination, every cDNA library was double barcoded, receiving both a SMART-Mk sample barcode and Illumina barcodes. TruSeq adapter sequences along with Illumina sample barcodes were introduced in two successive PCR steps. TCR alpha and beta cDNA libraries were sequenced on the Illumina HiSeq platform with custom primers. In the paper's pipeline: MiGEC was used to process raw reads and extract unique molecular identifiers, and MiXCR was used to find CDR3 positions. For each individual, recombination models were inferred using an EM algorithm with the repgenHMM and IGoR tools. Shared clonotypes were analyzed with the tcR package in R, and sharing was normalized by the product of cloneset sizes. To study raw recombination free of thymic and clonal selection effects, out-of-frame nonproductive sequences were analyzed. TCRdb passed the public sequencing reads through fastp at Q25 and MiXCR, retaining productive beta sequences. CDR3 protein sequences are deduplicated, and each keeps its most common genes and DNA. TCRdb assigned the V and J calls; the authors' analysis was not used. The sample profile shows about 900,000 distinct CDR3 sequences; 9% to 15% of them were found once. About 1.5% of the sample rests with the top ten.

Study-level results and caveats: Compared with coincidental sharing between unrelated individuals, out-of-frame TCR alpha sequences shared between twins showed an excess of sequences with low generation probability. In monozygotic twins, out-of-frame TCR alpha sharing was systematically underestimated by recombination models, although the models agreed with sharing between unrelated individuals. Zero-insertion analyses could be partly confounded by invariant T cells such as MAIT and iNKT, though diverse VJ usage argued against such confounding for most clonotypes. Because the same donors could not be followed over many years, the conclusions depended on cross-sectional statistical analysis. Excess twin sharing in beta out-of-frame sequences was weaker because fewer shared sequences lowered the signal-to-noise ratio. Abundant cord blood beta clonotypes had fewer insertions, young adult naive repertoires showed a similar but weaker trend, and memory repertoires showed no such trend.

These data were also filed under a second study, of yellow fever vaccine responses in identical twins. The second paper states: According to the authors, the vaccine-induced T cell response in identical twins seemed to be partly convergent and partly specific to each individual. In identical twins, the study followed T cell clones that responded to the vaccine with precision.

The rearrangement combines TRBV12-3 or TRBV12-4 with TRBJ2-1; 14 middle bases align to TRBD2. Sequenced: PBMCs. This sequence was found in a woman aged 18-29 years in good health. The CDR3 sequence is CASSLQGLAGDNEQFF. The DNA sequence is as follows: TGTGCCAGCAGTTTACAGGGACTAGCGGGGGACAATGAGCAGTTCTTC.